What follows are 21 T cell receptor beta chains derived from one specimen sequenced in a study of T cell responses to AZD1222 COVID-19 vaccine. The method was immunoSEQ multiplex PCR; TCRdb's version includes in-frame clones alone and lacks a portion of them. The table has some 130,000 clones, 89% seen once. Source: peripheral blood, taken 28 days after the second AZD1222 dose. Receptors were obtained from an adult who received the AZD1222 COVID-19 vaccine.

This chain joins TRBV19 and TRBJ1-5; D is unclear. The germline V gene encodes CDR1 LNHDA and CDR2 SQIVND (reference sequence). The ends were cut back, 5 bases at V and 0 bases at J, with 11 bases in the middle. There are 15 residues in the CDR3. Written as DNA, the CDR3 is TGTGCCAGTAGTGCTACAGTCAATAGCAATCAGCCCCAGCATTTT. This translates into CASSATVNSNQPQHF.

This clone has only a few counts. The chain recombines TRBV15 with TRBJ2-1; D gene uncertain. From germline, CDR1 is LNHNV and CDR2 YYDKDF (reference sequence). The CDR3 contains 14 residues. V lost 0 bases, J lost 3 bases, and 6 bases lay in between. In nucleotides, the CDR3 is TGTGCCACCAGCAGAGACCTTGACTACAATGAGCAGTTCTTC. Its translation is CATSRDLDYNEQFF.

The V and J genes are TRBV18 and TRBJ2-7; no clear D gene. The CDR3 spans 15 residues. The germline CDR1 and CDR2 sequences are KGHSH and LQKENI. V gave up 6 bases and J gave up 3 bases, with 18 bases separating them. This CDR3 reads CASSRTSTEGYEQYF. DNA of the CDR3: TGTGCCAGCTCCCGTACTTCCACCGAAGGCTACGAGCAGTACTTC. The full variable domain, completed using reference TRBV18 and TRBJ2-7, is NAGVMQNPRHLVRRRGQEARLRCSPMKGHSHVYWYRQLPEEGLKFMVYLQKENIIDESGMPKERFSAEFPKEGPSILRIQQVVRGDSAAYFCASSRTSTEGYEQYFGPGTRLTVT.

This clone was recorded only once. The rearrangement links TRBV12-3 or TRBV12-4 to TRBJ1-1; a weak D match, TRBD1 (5 bases). The CDR3 sequence is 13 residues long. Trimming stripped 3 bases from V and 3 bases from J, with 8 bases between. CDR3 region: CASSFLRDTEAFF. CDR3 coding DNA: TGTGCCAGCAGTTTTCTCAGGGACACTGAAGCTTTCTTT.

V is TRBV6-6 and J is TRBJ2-7, with D perhaps matching TRBD1 or TRBD2 (5 bases each). Deletions cut 5 bases from V and 6 bases from J, with 26 bases between. There are 17 residues in the CDR3. The germline gives CDR1 MNHNY, CDR2 SVGAGI (reference sequence). Here the CDR3 reads CASSLTLGRLATGEQYF. CDR3 nucleotide sequence: TGTGCCAGCAGTCTAACACTGGGACGTCTAGCAACCGGCGAGCAGTACTTC.

The chain carries TRBV10-3 and TRBJ2-3; TRBD2 matches at 12 bases. V shed 0 bases, J shed 0 bases, and the junction held 1 base outside the gene matches. Germline CDR1 is ENHRY and CDR2 is SYGVKD. This CDR3 comprises 17 residues. This CDR3 is CAISESGLAGSTDTQYF. The CDR3 nucleotides are TGTGCCATCAGTGAGTCAGGACTAGCGGGGAGCACAGATACGCAGTATTTT.

The chain uses TRBV19 and TRBJ2-2; no clear D. V was trimmed by 1 base and J by 4 bases, leaving 1 base between them. From germline, CDR1 is LNHDA and CDR2 SQIVND (reference sequence). The CDR3 runs 12 residues. For the CDR3, the DNA is TGTGCCAGTAGTATAGTCACCGGGGAGCTGTTTTTT. Amino acids: CASSIVTGELFF. Combining the CDR3 with reference TRBV19 and TRBJ2-2 gives the whole variable domain DGGITQSPKYLFRKEGQNVTLSCEQNLNHDAMYWYRQDPGQGLRLIYYSQIVNDFQKGDIAEGYSVSREKKESFPLTVTSAQKNPTAFYLCASSIVTGELFFGEGSRLTVL.

The CDR3 is CASSYQSSGNSPLHF. DNA of the CDR3: TGTGCCAGCAGTTACCAAAGCTCCGGGAATTCACCCCTCCACTTT. This chain uses TRBV6-5 with TRBJ1-6; no reliable D call. The CDR3 consists of 15 residues. V shed 2 bases and J shed 7 bases, with 12 bases lying between them. CDR1 is MNHEY and CDR2 is SVGAGI in the germline V gene.

The chain carries TRBV7-9 and TRBJ2-4, with 7 bases matching TRBD1. The CDR3 has 19 amino acids. Germline lookup yields CDR1 SEHNR and CDR2 FQNEAQ (reference sequence). V was clipped by 4 bases and J by 0 bases; unmatched bases: 15. CDR3 sequence: CASSSLQGLGSLAKNIQYF. CDR3 nucleotides: TGTGCCAGCAGCTCCTTACAGGGGTTGGGCTCACTAGCCAAAAACATTCAGTACTTC.

This clone showed up just once. The genes are TRBV30 and TRBJ1-1; D perhaps matches TRBD1 (6 bases). Germline CDR1 and CDR2: GTSNPN and SVGIG (reference sequence). V was cut by 6 bases and J by 3 bases, with 17 bases left in between. The CDR3 consists of 14 residues. In nucleotides, the CDR3 is TGTGCCTGCGTGTCAGGGGCTGGACACACTGAAGCTTTCTTT. As protein: CACVSGAGHTEAFF. The variable domain in full, with the rest retrieved from reference TRBV30 and TRBJ1-1, is SQTIHQWPATLVQPVGSPLSLECTVEGTSNPNLYWYRQAAGRGLQLLFYSVGIGQISSEVPQNLSASRPQDRQFILSSKKLLLSDSGFYLCACVSGAGHTEAFFGQGTRLTVV.

The genes are TRBV5-1 and TRBJ2-7; D uncertain. The CDR3 runs 14 residues. Trimming took 3 bases from V and 4 from J, leaving 14 bases between them. Germline lookup yields CDR1 SGHRS and CDR2 YFSETQ. Here the CDR3 reads CASSSEPAKYEQYF. The CDR3 DNA sequence: TGCGCCAGCAGCTCCGAACCAGCTAAATACGAGCAGTACTTC.

The chain carries TRBV11-3 and TRBJ2-3; D assignment may be TRBD1 or TRBD2 (6 bases each). This CDR3 is 14 amino acids long. Germline lookup yields CDR1 SGHNT and CDR2 YENEEA. The V gene lost 1 base and the J gene lost 11 bases, with 16 bases spanning the gap. CDR3 nucleotide sequence: TGTGCCAGCAGCTTAGGCCCAGGGGAGGATTGGCAGTATTTT. Protein product: CASSLGPGEDWQYF.

The chain has TRBV6-5 and TRBJ2-7; D perhaps matches TRBD2 (7 bases). Trimming pared 6 bases from V and 3 bases from J, leaving 15 bases between. The CDR3 spans 14 residues. Germline V gene data show CDR1 as MNHEY and CDR2 as SVGAGI. The CDR3 DNA follows: TGTGCCAGCAGGGGAGGGCAGGGGCTCTACGAGCAGTACTTC. Translation: CASRGGQGLYEQYF.

The chain couples TRBV5-6 to TRBJ2-1; D is unresolved. V lost 0 bases, J lost 7 bases, and 8 bases lay in between. CDR1 SGHDT and CDR2 YYEEEE come from the germline V gene. The CDR3 runs 13 residues. The CDR3 nucleotides read TGTGCCAGCAGCTTGGCGCCAGAGAATGAGCAGTTCTTC. This codes for CASSLAPENEQFF.

The genes are TRBV28 and TRBJ1-5; weak D call: TRBD1 (6 bases). The CDR3 runs 13 residues. Trimming removed 7 bases at V and 5 bases at J, with 12 bases between. The germline gives CDR1 MDHEN, CDR2 SYDVKM. The CDR3 DNA follows: TGTGCCAGCACCTGGAGGGGGGATCAGCCCCAGCATTTT. Its protein product is CASTWRGDQPQHF.

As regards this clone: Because the CDR3's place on the DNA is in doubt, the DNA is left out and the CDR3 is given as listed by TCRdb. V is TRBV6-5 and J is TRBJ2-3; the listed D gene, TRBD1, was not tested against the DNA. The CDR3 is 15 amino acids in total, end residues counted. Germline values: CDR1 MNHEY, CDR2 SVGAGI. This chain's CDR3 is CASSTVGQGALREYF.

The V call is TRBV12-3 or TRBV12-4, the J call TRBJ1-3; no firm D call. Deletions cut 6 bases from V and 3 bases from J, with 6 bases between. The CDR3 has 12 residues. DNA of the CDR3: TGTGCCAGCAGAACTTATGGAAACACCATATATTTT. Amino acids: CASRTYGNTIYF.

The genes are TRBV5-1 and TRBJ2-3, with D possibly matching TRBD1 (6 bases). Trimming left V 4 bases short and J 0 bases short, with 12 bases between. CDR1 is SGHRS, CDR2 YFSETQ, per germline. The CDR3 totals 15 residues. In DNA, the CDR3 is TGCGCCAGCAGCCGGGCCCAGGGGAGCACAGATACGCAGTATTTT. It codes for CASSRAQGSTDTQYF.

The chain recombines TRBV7-6 with TRBJ1-4; D unresolved. Germline CDR1 is SGHVS and CDR2 is FNYEAQ. Deletions cut 5 bases from V and 4 bases from J, with 14 bases between. This CDR3 contains 15 residues. DNA of the CDR3: TGTGCCAGCAGCGCCCTCTTGGGTGATAATGAAAAACTGTTTTTT. This translates into CASSALLGDNEKLFF.

This chain connects TRBV7-9 to TRBJ1-3, with D unclear. The CDR3 is 14 amino acids. V shed 8 bases and J shed 1 base, with 12 bases lying between them. Germline lookup yields CDR1 SEHNR and CDR2 FQNEAQ (reference sequence). The chain's CDR3 is CASGKSESGNTIYF. CDR3 sequence (DNA): TGTGCCAGCGGGAAATCCGAGTCTGGAAACACCATATATTTT. The full variable domain, its missing parts supplied by reference TRBV7-9 and TRBJ1-3, is DTGVSQNPRHKITKRGQNVTFRCDPISEHNRLYWYRQTLGQGPEFLTYFQNEAQLEKSRLLSDRFSAERPKGSFSTLEIQRTEQGDSAMYLCASGKSESGNTIYFGEGSWLTVV.

The V call is TRBV9, the J call TRBJ2-1; D ambiguous. The V end was cut by 6 bases, the J end by 3 bases, with 16 bases between. Germline lookup yields CDR1 SGDLS and CDR2 YYNGEE. The CDR3 runs 15 residues. CDR3 loop: CASTLETGGYNEQFF. CDR3 in DNA: TGTGCCAGCACCCTAGAGACTGGCGGCTACAATGAGCAGTTCTTC.